A selection of T cell receptor beta chains follows, all from one sample in a study of T-cell reconstitution after alpha-beta-depleted transplantation in children. Each CDR3 protein gets one entry after TCRdb re-called the PCR reads with MiXCR. The data hold 500,000 to 650,000 distinct CDR3 sequences, with about an eighth observed a single time. The sample here was PBMCs, mostly from graft donor cells, taken 180 days after TCRalphabeta/CD19-depleted stem cell transplant. The source is a female patient aged 2 to 10 who had a stem cell transplant for aplastic anemia, so the T cells may come from the graft donor. CDR3s include the opening cysteine and the closing phenylalanine or tryptophan. The order of the fields is J gene, clone size, D gene, V gene, CDR3 protein, CDR3 DNA. The D gene is left open where the match is weak. The size entry is marked missing in some rows and otherwise reads once, few, many or a size class.

TRBJ2-5	few	NA	TRBV6-5	CASTWDPVRETQYF	TGTGCCAGCACCTGGGACCCCGTGCGGGAGACCCAGTACTTC
TRBJ2-5	few	TRBD2	TRBV3-1	CASSLGLAGKETQYF	TGTGCCAGCAGCCTGGGACTAGCGGGAAAAGAGACCCAGTACTTC
TRBJ2-5	many	NA	TRBV6-6	CASIPGHQETQYF	TGTGCCAGCATTCCGGGACATCAAGAGACCCAGTACTTC
TRBJ1-1	NA	TRBD1	TRBV29-1	CSVATGGTEAFF	TGCAGCGTTGCGACAGGGGGCACTGAAGCTTTCTTT
TRBJ1-4	few	NA	TRBV20-1	CSAREGGAGEKLFF	TGCAGTGCTCGGGAGGGGGGTGCTGGGGAAAAACTGTTTTTT
TRBJ2-1	NA	TRBD2	TRBV12-3/TRBV12-4	CASSSGGGDEQFF	TGTGCCAGCAGTTCGGGGGGAGGGGATGAGCAGTTCTTC
TRBJ1-1	few	NA	TRBV25-1	CASTPGFRLGDTEAFF	TGTGCCAGCACCCCAGGGTTCCGGCTAGGGGACACTGAAGCTTTCTTT
TRBJ2-1	few	TRBD2	TRBV15	CATSRGRTYNEQFF	TGTGCCACCAGCCGCGGGAGAACTTACAATGAGCAGTTCTTC
TRBJ2-7	NA	NA	TRBV12-5	CASGLGNTYEQYF	TGTGCTAGTGGTTTGGGCAATACCTACGAGCAGTACTTC
TRBJ2-7	few	NA	TRBV28	CASSLYGKPTYEQYF	TGTGCCAGCAGTTTATACGGCAAACCTACCTACGAGCAGTACTTC
TRBJ2-3	few	NA	TRBV28	CATVADTQYF	NA
TRBJ2-7	NA	NA	TRBV10-1	CASSEAGFSYEQYF	TGCGCCAGCAGTGAAGCGGGTTTCTCCTACGAGCAGTACTTC
TRBJ2-3	few	TRBD1	TRBV15	CATSLVGQGGWDTQYF	TGTGCCACCAGCTTAGTCGGACAGGGAGGATGGGATACGCAGTATTTT
TRBJ2-5	NA	NA	TRBV7-6	CASSLELSMRIQETQYF	TGTGCCAGCAGCTTAGAATTGTCGATGAGAATCCAAGAGACCCAGTACTTC
TRBJ2-1	NA	NA	TRBV20-1	CSARGPGGSYNEQFF	TGCAGTGCTAGAGGTCCTGGGGGGTCCTACAATGAGCAGTTCTTC
TRBJ2-7	few	TRBD2	TRBV7-6	CASSLAAAGGNYEQYF	TGTGCCAGCAGCTTAGCGGCAGCGGGAGGGAACTACGAGCAGTACTTC
TRBJ2-5	NA	NA	TRBV28	CASSLTSSQETQYF	TGTGCCAGCAGTTTAACGTCAAGCCAAGAGACCCAGTACTTC
TRBJ2-1	few	TRBD2	TRBV6-2/TRBV6-3	CASSLPFLLADNEQFF	TGTGCCAGCAGCCTCCCTTTTCTGCTAGCGGACAATGAGCAGTTCTTC
TRBJ2-5	NA	TRBD1	TRBV20-1	CSATDRGHETQYF	TGCAGTGCTACGGACAGGGGGCACGAGACCCAGTACTTC
TRBJ1-2	NA	TRBD1	TRBV28	CASSFDRGSWSGYGYTF	TGTGCCAGCAGTTTTGACAGGGGGTCGTGGTCGGGCTATGGCTACACCTTC
TRBJ2-6	NA	NA	TRBV25-1	CASSDPQGGANVLTF	TGTGCCAGCAGTGATCCACAGGGTGGGGCCAACGTCCTGACTTTC
TRBJ1-1	few	NA	TRBV20-1	CSATGIQNTEAFF	TGCAGTGCTACAGGGATACAGAACACTGAAGCTTTCTTT
TRBJ2-7	NA	TRBD1	TRBV29-1	CSVEGAGTATYEQYF	TGCAGCGTTGAAGGGGCCGGGACAGCCACCTACGAGCAGTACTTC
TRBJ1-5	few	NA	TRBV7-9	CASSLLNNQPQHF	TGTGCCAGCAGCTTATTGAACAATCAGCCCCAGCATTTT
TRBJ1-3	NA	NA	TRBV2	CASSEDPWWGDGNTIYF	TGTGCCAGCAGTGAAGACCCCTGGTGGGGTGACGGAAACACCATATATTTT
TRBJ2-4	once	TRBD2	TRBV7-9	CASSASAGLARNIQYF	TGTGCCAGCAGCGCCTCAGCGGGGCTAGCCCGAAACATTCAGTACTTC
TRBJ1-5	NA	NA	TRBV7-9	CASSLASHNQPQHF	TGTGCCAGCAGCTTAGCATCCCACAATCAGCCCCAGCATTTT
TRBJ1-1	few	NA	TRBV12-3/TRBV12-4	CASTLTNTEAFF	TGTGCCAGCACCCTCACGAACACTGAAGCTTTCTTT
TRBJ2-3	few	TRBD2	TRBV11-1	CASSPIPRLAGGSDTQYF	TGTGCCAGCAGCCCGATTCCACGACTAGCGGGGGGAAGTGATACGCAGTATTTT
TRBJ1-5	few	NA	TRBV28	CASRPHRQPQHF	TGTGCCAGCAGACCACACAGGCAGCCCCAGCATTTT
TRBJ2-5	few	NA	TRBV7-8	CASSLGAGDQETQYF	TGTGCCAGCAGCTTAGGGGCAGGGGATCAAGAGACCCAGTACTTC
TRBJ1-6	few	NA	TRBV12-3/TRBV12-4	CASTDRGGHNNSPLHF	TGTGCCAGCACCGACCGTGGGGGACACAATAATTCACCCCTCCACTTT
TRBJ2-4	few	TRBD2	TRBV20-1	CSASSSGRGLAKNIQYF	TGCAGTGCTAGTTCTAGCGGGAGGGGTCTGGCCAAAAACATTCAGTACTTC
TRBJ1-2	NA	TRBD1	TRBV12-3/TRBV12-4	CASSLEAGGVDGYTF	TGTGCCAGCAGTTTAGAGGCAGGGGGCGTAGATGGCTACACCTTC
TRBJ2-6	few	TRBD1	TRBV27	CASSLTGQGAGANVLTF	TGTGCCAGCAGTTTAACGGGACAGGGGGCTGGGGCCAACGTCCTGACTTTC
TRBJ2-1	many	NA	TRBV20-1	CSPSGTANNEQFF	TGCAGTCCATCCGGGACTGCAAACAATGAGCAGTTCTTC
TRBJ2-1	few	TRBD2	TRBV7-9	CASSLGPSGRLYNEQFF	TGTGCCAGCAGCTTAGGTCCTAGCGGGAGGCTATACAATGAGCAGTTCTTC
TRBJ2-2	NA	TRBD2	TRBV6-2/TRBV6-3	CASSYLGLAGITGELFF	TGTGCCAGCAGTTATTTAGGCCTAGCGGGAATAACCGGGGAGCTGTTTTTT
TRBJ2-4	NA	NA	TRBV12-3/TRBV12-4	CASSFAGRWDIQYF	TGTGCCAGCAGTTTCGCAGGGCGGTGGGACATTCAGTACTTC
TRBJ2-3	NA	TRBD1	TRBV6-5	CASSYSAPWTGASTDTQYF	TGTGCCAGCAGTTACTCGGCGCCATGGACAGGGGCTAGCACAGATACGCAGTATTTT
TRBJ2-5	few	TRBD2	TRBV24-1	CATSDAGAQYF	TGTGCCACCAGTGATGCGGGGGCCCAGTACTTC
TRBJ2-7	many	TRBD2	TRBV5-1	CASTSGRGREQYF	TGCGCCAGCACTAGCGGGAGAGGGCGCGAGCAGTACTTC
TRBJ2-7	few	NA	TRBV20-1	CSASPRRGPPYEQYF	TGCAGTGCTAGTCCCCGGAGGGGCCCTCCCTACGAGCAGTACTTC
TRBJ2-3	few	TRBD2	TRBV6-1	CASRLLAGGADTQYF	TGTGCCAGCAGACTACTAGCGGGAGGCGCAGATACGCAGTATTTT
TRBJ2-7	NA	NA	TRBV11-2	CASSFLRVGEQYF	TGTGCCAGCAGCTTTTTGCGTGTTGGAGAGCAGTACTTC
TRBJ2-5	many	NA	TRBV9	CASSTPWGETQYF	TGTGCCAGCAGCACCCCGTGGGGAGAGACCCAGTACTTC
TRBJ2-1	few	TRBD2	TRBV7-9	CASSPSGRARGYNEQFF	TGTGCCAGCAGTCCTAGCGGGAGGGCCAGAGGGTACAATGAGCAGTTCTTC
TRBJ1-2	few	TRBD1	TRBV15	CATSRDKGQGDGYTF	TGTGCCACCAGCAGAGATAAGGGACAGGGGGATGGCTACACCTTC